The clone carrying this T cell receptor beta chain was picked up many times. One end of the junction is discordant with germline, which a read error may explain. Axillary draining lymph nodes of breast cancer patients supplied the node samples. A single record per CDR3 protein comes from TCRdb applying MiXCR to the multiplex PCR reads. This sample carries fewer than 250,000 distinct CDR3 sequences, roughly 32% of them seen once, and the ten largest clones take about 1.4%. These data are taken from a study of breast tumors, draining lymph nodes, adjacent tissues. Germline V gene lookup returns CDR1 MNHEY and CDR2 SVGAGI. The CDR3 spans 16 residues.

V usage is TRBV6-5 and J usage is TRBJ1-6; D is undetermined. The clonotype was recovered from a female donor with breast cancer. Some clones in this sample may be carry-over from other donors' samples. The sample taken for sequencing was axillary lymph node tissue. The CDR3 loop is CASSYSKGGYNSPLHF. The CDR3 nucleotides read TGTGCCAGCAGTTACTCCAAAGGAGGATATAATTCGCCCCTCCACTTT.